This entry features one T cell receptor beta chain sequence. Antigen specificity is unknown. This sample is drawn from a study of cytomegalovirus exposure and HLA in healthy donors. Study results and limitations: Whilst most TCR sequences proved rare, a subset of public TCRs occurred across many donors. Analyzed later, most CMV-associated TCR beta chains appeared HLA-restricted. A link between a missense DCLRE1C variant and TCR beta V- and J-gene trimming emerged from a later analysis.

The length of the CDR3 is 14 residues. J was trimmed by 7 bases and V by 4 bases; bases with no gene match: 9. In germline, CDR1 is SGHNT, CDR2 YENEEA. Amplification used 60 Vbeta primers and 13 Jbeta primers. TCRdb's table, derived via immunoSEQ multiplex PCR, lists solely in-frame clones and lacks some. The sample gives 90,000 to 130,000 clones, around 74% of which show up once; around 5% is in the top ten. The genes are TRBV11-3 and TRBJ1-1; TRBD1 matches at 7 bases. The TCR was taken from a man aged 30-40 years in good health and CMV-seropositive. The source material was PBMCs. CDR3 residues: CASSYGGGAGEAFF. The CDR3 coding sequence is TGTGCCAGCAGCTACGGAGGGGGCGCGGGTGAAGCTTTCTTT.